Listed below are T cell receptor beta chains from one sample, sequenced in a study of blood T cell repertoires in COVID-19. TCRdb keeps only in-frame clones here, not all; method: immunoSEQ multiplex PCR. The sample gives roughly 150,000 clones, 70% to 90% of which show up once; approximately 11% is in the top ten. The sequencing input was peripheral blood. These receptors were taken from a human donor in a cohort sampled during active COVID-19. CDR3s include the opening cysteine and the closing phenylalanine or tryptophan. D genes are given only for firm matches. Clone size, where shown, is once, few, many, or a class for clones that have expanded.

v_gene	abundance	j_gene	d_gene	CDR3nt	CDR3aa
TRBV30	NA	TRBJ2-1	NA	TGTGCCTGGAGAACCTGGGCTTCCGATGAGCAGTTCTTC	CAWRTWASDEQFF
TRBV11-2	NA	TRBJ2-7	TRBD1	TGTGCCAGCAGCTTGACAGGGTCCAATCGCTACGAGCAGTACTTC	CASSLTGSNRYEQYF
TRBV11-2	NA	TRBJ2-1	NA	TGTGCCAGCAGCCCCGTCAGCGGTCACAATGAGCAGTTCTTC	CASSPVSGHNEQFF
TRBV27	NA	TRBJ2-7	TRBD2	TGTGCCAGCAGTTTACTCGGGAGCGGGGGCCCCTACGAGCAGTACTTC	CASSLLGSGGPYEQYF
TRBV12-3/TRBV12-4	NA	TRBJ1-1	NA	TGTGCCACCCGGGTCGGGGGTTACACTGAAGCTTTCTTT	CATRVGGYTEAFF
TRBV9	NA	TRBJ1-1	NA	TGTGCCAGCAGCCCTTCTGAGGAGTATGAAGCTTTCTTT	CASSPSEEYEAFF
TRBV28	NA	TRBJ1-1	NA	TGTGCCAGCGGCCAGTACATGAACACTGAAGCTTTCTTT	CASGQYMNTEAFF
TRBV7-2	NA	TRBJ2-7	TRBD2	TGTGCCAGCAGCCGCGGGGGGGCGTTTCGATACGAGCAGTACTTC	CASSRGGAFRYEQYF
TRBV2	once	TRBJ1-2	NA	TGTGCCAGCAGTGAAGGGCTTCGTAGCTCTAAGGGGGGCTACACCTTC	CASSEGLRSSKGGYTF
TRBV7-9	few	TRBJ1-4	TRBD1	TGTGCCAGCAGCTTAGAAACAGGGGCGAGGGGTAATGAAAAACTGTTTTTT	CASSLETGARGNEKLFF
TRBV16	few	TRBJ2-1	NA	TGTGCCAGCAGCCCGATGGCAGGCGACTACAATGAGCAGTTCTTC	CASSPMAGDYNEQFF
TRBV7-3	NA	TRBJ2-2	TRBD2	TGTGCCAGCAGCCCCCGAGTAGCGGGGCCCACCGGGGAGCTGTTTTTT	CASSPRVAGPTGELFF
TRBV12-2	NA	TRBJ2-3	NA	TGTGCAAGTCGTTCCTCGGGGACTAGCACAGATACGCAGTATTTT	CASRSSGTSTDTQYF
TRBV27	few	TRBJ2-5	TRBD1	TGTGCCAGCAGTCGGGACAGACAAGAGACCCAGTACTTC	CASSRDRQETQYF
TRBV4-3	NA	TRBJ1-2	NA	TGCGCCAGCAGCCAAGATATTGGAGGGTTAGGCGGCTACACCTTC	CASSQDIGGLGGYTF
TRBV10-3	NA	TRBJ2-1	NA	TGTGCCATCAGTGAGCGGGGTAGCGGGACAGGGCCCTACAATGAGCAGTTCTTC	CAISERGSGTGPYNEQFF
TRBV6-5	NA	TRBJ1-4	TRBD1	TGTGCCAGCAGTCGACAGGGTGGTAATGAAAAACTGTTTTTT	CASSRQGGNEKLFF
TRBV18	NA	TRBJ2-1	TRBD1	TGTGCCAGCTCACCTGGACAGGTTGCCTACAATGAGCAGTTCTTC	CASSPGQVAYNEQFF
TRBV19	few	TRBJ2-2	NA	TGTGCCAGTTCCATGCAGGGGCGGGAGCTGTTTTTT	CASSMQGRELFF
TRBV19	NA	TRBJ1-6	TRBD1	TGTGCCAGTATTGGGACAGGCGATTCACCCCTCCACTTT	CASIGTGDSPLHF
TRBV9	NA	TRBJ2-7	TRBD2	TGTGCCAGCAGCCCCCATGGACTAGCGGACCCTAACGAGCAGTACTTC	CASSPHGLADPNEQYF
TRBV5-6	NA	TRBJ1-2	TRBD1	TGTGCCAGCAGCCCCGGGACAGGGTCGGTAGACGGCTACACCTTC	CASSPGTGSVDGYTF